The subject of this entry is one TCR beta chain. Its antigen is unknown. The sample comes from a study of cytomegalovirus exposure and HLA in healthy donors. Study-wide points: Cytomegalovirus association was assigned to about 150 TCR beta chains. In vitro testing confirmed a few CMV-associated chains as specific for CMV antigens.

Measured with immunoSEQ multiplex PCR; TCRdb has only the in-frame clones, and not every one. Of 230,000 or so clones in the sample, about 91% are singletons; the top ten hold around 3%. The germline V and J ends were trimmed by 10 bases and 8 bases, with 15 bases remaining between them. The CDR3 contains 12 residues. Germline V CDR1 and CDR2: LNHDA, SQIVND (reference sequence). The rearrangement uses TRBV19 and TRBJ2-1; D might be TRBD2 (6 bases). The specimen was PBMCs. The receptor was derived from a woman aged 18-29 years in good health and CMV-seronegative. CDR3 in amino acids: CATSGRGYEQFF. The CDR3 bases are TGTGCCACCTCAGGCCGGGGGTATGAGCAGTTCTTC.